The clone carrying this T cell receptor (beta chain) was seen ten or more times. Per the germline V gene, CDR1 is SQVTM and CDR2 is ANQGSEA. The trim removed 0 bases at V and 6 bases at J, leaving 1 base unmatched. This CDR3 region has 12 residues. This sample is part of a study of T-cell memory formation after mild COVID-19. TCRdb fed the 5' RACE reads into MiXCR, producing one record per CDR3 protein. The repertoire holds some 350,000 distinct CDR3 sequences, with 10% to 15% as singletons. Sequencing was performed on PBMCs or a T cell subset sorted from them (not recorded which). The J gene is TRBJ2-7, the V gene TRBV29-1; the match to TRBD1 covers 8 bases. This receptor was obtained from a man aged 18 to 30 who had mild COVID-19 (a few samples of this study predate the infection). Cell type and time point are not known. CDR3 loop: CSVEDDRGEQYF. The CDR3 DNA reads as TGCAGCGTTGAAGACGACAGGGGCGAGCAGTACTTC.